The clone carrying this T cell receptor (beta chain) was detected once. Antigen specificity is unknown. The data derive from a study of T cell responses to AZD1222 COVID-19 vaccine. Generated by immunoSEQ multiplex PCR, the TCRdb table keeps only in-frame clones and is missing some. This table holds over 100,000 clones, roughly 93% found once. Study-wide results and caveats: Seropositivity was recorded at baseline in only six AZD1222 recipients.

The CDR3 sequence is 17 residues long. Germline assignment: CDR1 MDHEN and CDR2 SYDVKM. The V and J ends lost 8 bases and 4 bases respectively, with 25 bases between them. The TCR was taken from an adult who received the AZD1222 COVID-19 vaccine. The source material was peripheral blood, sampled 28 days after the second AZD1222 dose. This chain uses TRBV28 with TRBJ2-3; possibly TRBD1 or TRBD2 for D (5 bases each). The CDR3 sequence: CASSTGATTDVADTQYF. The CDR3 DNA sequence: TGTGCCAGCTCTACCGGGGCGACAACTGACGTCGCAGATACGCAGTATTTT.